The clone carrying this T cell receptor (beta chain) was detected once. Trimming cost V 9 bases and J 4 bases, with 10 bases left between them. The CDR3 spans 13 residues. From germline, CDR1 is SGHVS and CDR2 FQNEAQ. This specimen belongs to a study of cytotoxic CD8 clonotypes in ibrutinib-treated CLL. TCRdb keeps only in-frame clones here, not all; method: immunoSEQ multiplex PCR. The data contain a few hundred thousand clones, less than 75% of them singletons. PBMCs were cryopreserved, and roughly 2.1 micrograms of genomic DNA from them went into TCR beta libraries. The source is a human donor with chronic lymphocytic leukemia. This sequence joins TRBV7-8 and TRBJ2-6; D is uncertain. Sample: PBMCs, taken after 24 months of ibrutinib treatment. The CDR3 DNA sequence: TGTGCCAGTTCAATGGAGGGGGCCAACGTCCTGACTTTC. Translating gives CASSMEGANVLTF. Filled out from reference TRBV7-8 and TRBJ2-6, the complete variable domain reads GAGVSQSPRYKVAKRGQDVALRCDPISGHVSLFWYQQALGQGPEFLTYFQNEAQLDKSGLPSDRFFAERPEGSVSTLKIQRTQQEDSAVYLCASSMEGANVLTFGAGSRLTVL.